This T cell receptor beta chain derives from a study of CD8 T cells in Susac syndrome (dated by TCRdb to the late 2010s). About the investigation overall: Whether CD8+ T cell activation and differentiation in Susac syndrome was antigen driven was tested using repertoire sequencing.

RNA was extracted using the RNeasy kit, and roughly 0.45 to 1 microgram was reverse transcribed with random hexamers. TCR beta CDR3 regions were amplified with the immunoSEQ multiplex PCR assay covering 54 Vbeta and 13 Jbeta segments. PCR amplification bias was corrected using a synthetic template baseline for primer optimization and computational correction. In the paper's pipeline: Reads were assigned to V, D and J genes according to IMGT and analyzed in immunoSEQ Analyzer, with only productive sequences retained. Clonality was computed as one minus Shannon entropy normalized by log2 of the number of productive unique sequences. For each patient and control, public and private clones were evaluated within the 100 most prevalent clones. Susac-specific clones were defined as absent from healthy and MS cohorts, over a thousand published viral clones and other ImmuneACCESS disease sequences. The public reads were quality trimmed at Q25 with fastp and then assembled into clones with MiXCR by TCRdb, keeping productive beta chains. Rows matching on CDR3 protein sequence are summarized as one entry with the most common DNA and genes. It is TCRdb's table, rather than the study itself, that gives the V and J calls and clone size. Counted in this sample were 180,000 or so distinct CDR3 sequences; 85% to 95% of them appeared once. Of the sample, 0.1% falls within the top ten clones.

High-throughput TCR beta sequencing profiled peripheral blood CD8+ and CD4+ T cells from healthy donors, Susac syndrome patients and multiple sclerosis patients. Healthy donors were age- and sex-matched controls. Bulk CD8+ and CD4+ T cells were purified magnetically by negative isolation, whereas CD8+ TEMRA cells were enriched by FACS. Blood was drawn into EDTA tubes, processed within 24 hours, and PBMCs were isolated by density gradient centrifugation. PBMCs intended for TCR sequencing were frozen in liquid nitrogen and were later thawed in a 37 degrees C water bath. The sorted or isolated CD4+, CD8+ and CD8+ TEMRA cells had a purity of 90% or higher. What the authors observed across the whole study: The number of individuals in the TCR sequencing and HLA analysis was recognized as being relatively small.

In regard to this clonotype: The clone's antigen remains unknown. No quality values exist for individual bases; no much larger clone is one base distant.

The CDR3 covers 15 residues, taking in both the cysteine and the phenylalanine. The retained sequence is limited to the CDR3, 45 bases, with the frame set at the first base. The germline V gene sets CDR1 to LGHNA and CDR2 to YNFKEQ. The germline ends are 16 bases apart after V is trimmed by 4 bases and J by 6 bases. Material: CD4+ T cells from PBMCs. The sequence is built from TRBV4-2 and TRBJ2-1; possibly the D gene is TRBD1, per 5 matching bases. The receptor was isolated from a human donor in good health. The sequence in DNA is TGTGCCAGCAGCCGCAGACCAGGGTACAGCAATGAGCAGTTCTTC. It translates to CASSRRPGYSNEQFF.